This T cell receptor beta chain stems from a study of shared T cell receptors in the human thymus (dated by TCRdb to the early 2020s). With respect to the entire study: The study examined how self-reactive, shared T-cell receptor alpha chains are generated in the human thymus.

The germline V gene encodes CDR1 LNHNV and CDR2 YYDKDF (reference sequence). The junction shows trimming of 1 base on V and 2 bases on J, plus 8 bases between the germline ends. Including the terminal cysteine and phenylalanine, the CDR3 comprises 14 residues. CDR3 DNA is the only sequence kept; it has 42 bases, read in frame from the first base. Of note for this clone: Its antigen target is currently unknown. There are no base qualities to consult, and no much larger clone falls within one base.

The library was generated by the immunoSEQ multiplex PCR assay. Sourced from immuneACCESS, this table was stored by TCRdb with only in-frame sequences that have V and J called. A share of the clones is absent; for the studies checked, an unresolved V gene accounts for under half, and the remainder has no known explanation. The sample includes about 710,000 clones, with over 75% observed a single time. Of the sample, 0.0094% falls within the top ten clones. The same sample was also studied in work on human thymus T cells. The second study reports: Immunologically healthy infants undergoing open corrective cardiac surgery for congenital heart defects in Finland were used as donors. The thymus tissue came from surgical resects taken out during corrective cardiac surgery. V and J gene segment usage appeared biased in both thymic and peripheral blood repertoires. Highly overlapping thymic TCR repertoires among unrelated individuals were reported in the related research. TCR alpha and beta repertoires from roughly eight infant thymus samples and a few related peripheral blood samples were characterized in the study. The infant donors were about 7 to 250 days old, and the cohort included roughly six males and two females. Thymocytes were mechanically released from the tissue and were stored as pellets of 10-30 million cells at -70 degrees C. A QIAsymphony instrument was used to extract genomic DNA from frozen cell pellets. TCRB and TCRAD loci were amplified from a standardized quantity of quality-controlled genomic DNA using the immunoSEQ multiplex PCR assay. The amplicons covered the V(D)J region and were long enough to include the CDR3 and to identify the V and J genes. Amplicon sequencing was performed on an Illumina platform through the commercial immunoSEQ service. Primer bias and sequencing errors were corrected using previously described methods, and TCRAD and TCRB definitions followed the IMGT database. Analysis of the repertoires was done with immunoSEQ Analyzer 3.0 and VDJTools and included basic statistics, V/J segment usage, diversity estimates, rarefaction and pairwise overlap. Chao1, ChaoE, Efron-Thisted, Shannon and inverse Simpson indices were used to estimate diversity, which was also estimated on datasets down-sampled to the smallest sample. Repertoire overlap used strict matching of CDR3 nucleotide sequence, V gene and J gene, with Jaccard-based multidimensional scaling clustering. On average, thymus samples gave about 810,000 unique TCRB clonotypes, whereas blood samples gave about 84,000.

Sequenced material: thymocytes. The chain joins TRBV15 to TRBJ1-1; the D segment cannot be called with confidence. The receptor's source is a boy in the first two years of life with a congenital heart defect. Donor details come from another sample of the same person, matched by shared clones. The nucleotide sequence reads TGTGCCACCAGCAGAGGGGAGATTAACACTGAAGCTTTCTTT. It is translated as CATSRGEINTEAFF.